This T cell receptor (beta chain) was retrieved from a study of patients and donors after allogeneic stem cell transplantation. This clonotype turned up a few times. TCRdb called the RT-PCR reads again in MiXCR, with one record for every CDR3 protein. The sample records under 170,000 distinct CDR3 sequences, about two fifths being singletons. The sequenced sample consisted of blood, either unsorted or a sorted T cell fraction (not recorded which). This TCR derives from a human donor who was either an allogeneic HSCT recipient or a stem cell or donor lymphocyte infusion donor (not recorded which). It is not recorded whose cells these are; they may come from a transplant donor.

The CDR3 reads CASSLQISTDTQYF. For the CDR3, the DNA is TGTGCCAGCAGTTTACAAATTAGCACAGATACGCAGTATTTT. The rearrangement links TRBV27 to TRBJ2-3; D gene ambiguous. Germline loops: CDR1 MNHEY, CDR2 SMNVEV (reference sequence). CDR3 size: 14 residues. The V end was cut by 2 bases, the J end by 0 bases, with 6 bases between.